Following are 15 T cell receptor beta chains from one sample sequenced in a study of CXCR3 chemokines and chemotherapy response in bladder cancer. Via MiXCR, TCRdb re-called the PCR reads, giving one row per CDR3 protein. The table lists several thousand distinct CDR3 sequences, around 26% of them singletons, with approximately 13% in the top ten. This sample was taken from a patient whose treatment included neoadjuvant chemotherapy. All receptors come from a human donor with bladder cancer that did not respond to neoadjuvant chemotherapy.

Within the sample, this clonotype is large (0.1 to 1%). This chain links TRBV19 with TRBJ1-1, with unresolved D. The germline gives CDR1 LNHDA, CDR2 SQIVND (reference sequence). There are 13 residues in the CDR3. Between the trimmed V and J ends, which lost 1 base and 6 bases, there was a span of 9 bases. The CDR3 protein is CASSIVSAAEAFF. The CDR3, as DNA: TGTGCCAGTAGTATAGTCTCAGCCGCTGAAGCTTTCTTT. Combining the CDR3 with reference TRBV19 and TRBJ1-1 gives the whole variable domain DGGITQSPKYLFRKEGQNVTLSCEQNLNHDAMYWYRQDPGQGLRLIYYSQIVNDFQKGDIAEGYSVSREKKESFPLTVTSAQKNPTAFYLCASSIVSAAEAFFGQGTRLTVV.

This clonotype was seen at least ten times. The chain is built from TRBV27 and TRBJ1-6, with 8 bases that match TRBD1. Losses at the gene ends were 10 bases for V and 7 bases for J; bases not matched to a gene: 3. This CDR3 comprises 12 residues. Germline V CDR1 and CDR2: MNHEY, SMNVEV (reference sequence). CDR3 residues: CATRDRNSPLHF. In nucleotides, the CDR3 is TGTGCCACCCGGGACAGGAATTCACCCCTCCACTTT.

This clonotype is categorized as medium-sized (0.01 to 0.1%). V is TRBV6-5 and J is TRBJ1-2; D is unclear. Germline values: CDR1 MNHEY, CDR2 SVGAGI. The germline V and J ends were trimmed by 4 bases and 2 bases, with 8 bases remaining between them. The CDR3 contains 13 residues. CDR3 coding DNA: TGTGCCAGCAGTTGGGCGGCAAACTATGGCTACACCTTC. Its protein is CASSWAANYGYTF.

This clonotype was found once. This is likely an artifact of a read error, given a far larger clone one base away. This chain connects TRBV27 to TRBJ1-2; no clear D gene. This CDR3 region has 14 residues. Looked up from germline, CDR1 is MNHEY and CDR2 is SMNVEV (reference sequence). V lost 4 bases to trimming and J lost 10 bases, with 19 bases between them. The CDR3 region has the DNA TGTGCCAGCAGTTACGATGGAGGGCCTACCGCCTACACCTTC. It is translated as CASSYDGGPTAYTF.

This rearrangement joins TRBV6-6 to TRBJ1-2, with TRBD1 identical over 9 bases. The CDR3 totals 15 residues. V trimming: 5 bases; J trimming: 4 bases; junction bases outside the gene matches: 8. Germline V gene data show CDR1 as MNHNY and CDR2 as SVGAGI (reference sequence). Here the CDR3 DNA reads TGTGCCAGCAGTCCCCCGGGACAGGGCTTCTATGGCTACACCTTC. Translating it yields CASSPPGQGFYGYTF.

This clonotype was seen ten or more times. The chain has TRBV7-9 and TRBJ2-2; TRBD2 agrees at 9 bases. Germline values: CDR1 SEHNR, CDR2 FQNEAQ (reference sequence). The CDR3 totals 17 residues. V shed 2 bases, J shed 6 bases, and the junction held 10 bases outside the gene matches. For the CDR3, the DNA is TGTGCCAGCAGCTTATTTAGCGGGACTAGCCTCTCCGGGGAGCTGTTTTTT. It specifies CASSLFSGTSLSGELFF.

This clonotype is large within its sample. The gene calls are TRBV10-3 and TRBJ1-2, with 9 bases aligning to TRBD1. Looked up from germline, CDR1 is ENHRY and CDR2 is SYGVKD. V trimming: 2 bases; J trimming: 0 bases; junction bases outside the gene matches: 4. CDR3 length equals 16 residues. CDR3 sequence: CAISEGQGITNYGYTF. The DNA of the CDR3 is TGTGCCATCAGTGAGGGACAGGGGATCACTAACTATGGCTACACCTTC.

The chain joins TRBV6-6 to TRBJ2-1; 13 nucleotides line up with TRBD2. The ends lost 6 bases at V and 5 bases at J; junction bases unmatched: 7. Germline loops: CDR1 MNHNY, CDR2 SVGAGI (reference sequence). There are 16 residues in the CDR3. CDR3 sequence: CASSQTSGGPNNEQFF. CDR3 in DNA: TGTGCCAGCAGCCAGACTAGCGGGGGGCCCAACAATGAGCAGTTCTTC.

By proportion, this clonotype is medium-sized (0.01 to 0.1%). This sequence joins TRBV5-4 and TRBJ2-3; D remains unclear. V lost 0 bases, J lost 5 bases, and 13 bases lay in between. This CDR3 contains 15 residues. Germline loops: CDR1 SGHNT, CDR2 YYREEE (reference sequence). This CDR3 reads CASSLGGLRRDTQYF. In DNA form, the CDR3 reads TGTGCCAGCAGCTTGGGGGGTCTGAGGCGAGATACGCAGTATTTT.

This clonotype has at least ten counts. J is TRBJ2-5 and V is TRBV20-1, with 8 nucleotides matching TRBD1. Germline V gives CDR1 DFQATT, CDR2 SNEGSKA (reference sequence). The CDR3 extends over 12 amino acids. The V and J ends lost 7 bases and 7 bases, in that order; junction bases with no gene match: 8. In DNA form, the CDR3 reads TGCAGTGGTGGGACAGGTTCCGGGACCCAGTACTTC. Its translation is CSGGTGSGTQYF.

Within the sample, this clonotype is medium-sized. The chain couples TRBV19 to TRBJ1-1; D remains ambiguous. V lost 9 bases and J 1 base, leaving 18 bases between the germline ends. Germline CDR1 LNHDA, CDR2 SQIVND (reference sequence). The CDR3 covers 15 residues. The CDR3 nucleotides read TGTGCCAGCAGCCCACGACAAAGGACGAACACTGAAGCTTTCTTT. This gives the protein CASSPRQRTNTEAFF.

The chain carries TRBV10-3 and TRBJ1-5, with 10 bases identical to TRBD1. CDR3 length: 14 amino acids. The ends lost 4 bases at V and 4 bases at J; junction bases unmatched: 1. Germline values: CDR1 ENHRY, CDR2 SYGVKD. CDR3 DNA: TGTGCCATCAGTGGGGGACAGGGGAATCAGCCCCAGCATTTT. It yields the protein CAISGGQGNQPQHF.

This clonotype was recorded at least ten times. The rearrangement joins TRBV10-2 to TRBJ1-2; tentative D call: TRBD1 (6 bases). Germline V lookup: CDR1 WSHSY, CDR2 SAAADI. The CDR3 sequence is 13 residues long. Trimming cost V 6 bases and J 7 bases, with 15 bases left between them. The CDR3 DNA sequence: TGCGCCAGCAGAAAGGACAGCGCTACTGGCTACACCTTC. Translation: CASRKDSATGYTF.

Note on this clonotype: A single base is all that separates this from a far larger clone, so a read error is likely. V and J are TRBV6-6 and TRBJ2-4, with 10 nucleotides matching TRBD2. V gave up 4 bases and J gave up 13 bases; unmatched junction bases: 16. Germline assignment: CDR1 MNHNY and CDR2 SVGAGI (reference sequence). This CDR3 comprises 16 residues. The CDR3 spells CASSFPSAGGPGEQYF. CDR3 DNA: TGTGCCAGCAGTTTCCCCTCAGCGGGGGGGCCGGGGGAGCAGTACTTC.

This clonotype has ten or more counts. V is TRBV6-5 and J is TRBJ1-6; 11 bases agree with TRBD1. Losses at the gene ends were 5 bases for V and 6 bases for J; bases not matched to a gene: 6. Germline lookup yields CDR1 MNHEY and CDR2 SVGAGI. This CDR3 is built from 16 residues. CDR3 sequence reads: CASSRDRGALNSPLHF. The CDR3 nucleotides read TGTGCCAGCAGTCGGGACAGGGGGGCCCTTAATTCACCCCTCCACTTT.